A selection of T cell receptor beta chains follows, all from one sample in a study of early T cells in non-severe SARS-CoV-2 infection. TCRdb reprocessed the 5' RACE reads with MiXCR, giving one entry per CDR3 protein. The data show tens of thousands of distinct CDR3 sequences, roughly a fifth seen once. The sequenced sample was whole blood, obtained at baseline. The source of these receptors is an adult who was a healthcare worker with PCR-confirmed SARS-CoV-2 infection or an uninfected control (not recorded which). Both conserved end residues are part of each CDR3. A D gene is named only where the DNA matches it firmly. Only part of the rows carry a size: once, few, many, or a class if the clone is expanded.

abundance | d_gene | j_gene | v_gene | CDR3nt | CDR3aa
many | NA | TRBJ2-1 | TRBV7-2 | TGTGCCAGCAGCTTTAAGATGGTTACTTACTACAATGAGCAGTTCTTC | CASSFKMVTYYNEQFF
many | NA | TRBJ1-1 | TRBV10-3 | TGTGCCATCAGTGAGTCGATTAGGGGTGGAACTGAAGCTTTCTTT | CAISESIRGGTEAFF
NA | NA | TRBJ1-6 | TRBV14 | TGTGCCAGCACCCACCGAGTGGATTCACCCCTCCACTTT | CASTHRVDSPLHF
NA | NA | TRBJ2-3 | TRBV29-1 | TGCAGCGTTGGCCGGGGGACAGCGAGCACAGATACGCAGTATTTT | CSVGRGTASTDTQYF
many | NA | TRBJ2-1 | TRBV20-1 | TGCAGTGCTAGGGACAACTCCTACAATGAGCAGTTCTTC | CSARDNSYNEQFF
NA | NA | TRBJ2-3 | TRBV3-1 | TGTGCCAGCAGCTATTATTTCACAGATACGCAGTATTTT | CASSYYFTDTQYF
NA | NA | TRBJ2-7 | TRBV29-1 | TGCAGCGTTGCTCGGGGGTACGAGCAGTACTTC | CSVARGYEQYF
NA | NA | TRBJ2-3 | TRBV6-6 | TGTGCCAGCAGTCAAGGACGGGGGAGGTCAGATACGCAGTATTTT | CASSQGRGRSDTQYF
few | NA | TRBJ1-2 | TRBV30 | TGTGCCTGGAGTGATGGAGGAGGCTACACCTTC | CAWSDGGGYTF
NA | NA | TRBJ1-1 | TRBV7-3 | TGTGCCAGCAGCTTAAAACCTCTGGGAGAAGCTTTCTTT | CASSLKPLGEAFF
NA | NA | TRBJ1-2 | TRBV5-5 | TGTGCCAGCAGCTCTTCCTTCAACTATGGCTACACCTTC | CASSSSFNYGYTF
NA | NA | TRBJ1-1 | TRBV3-1 | TGTGCCAGCAGCCTCCAGAGGTCAAGTGAAGCTTTCTTT | CASSLQRSSEAFF
NA | TRBD2 | TRBJ2-1 | TRBV5-4 | TGTGCCAGCAGCCGCGCGGGGGGCTATTCCTACAATGAGCAGTTCTTC | CASSRAGGYSYNEQFF
few | NA | TRBJ1-6 | TRBV7-8 | TGTGCCAGCAGCTTAGCGCAGGGAGATTCACCCCTCCACTTT | CASSLAQGDSPLHF
NA | NA | TRBJ2-7 | TRBV5-6 | TGTGCCAGCAGCCGAATCCAGGGTACAGTGACCTACGAGCAGTACTTC | CASSRIQGTVTYEQYF
NA | NA | TRBJ2-1 | TRBV20-1 | TGCAGTGCTAGACAAGGACTGGGGTACAATGAGCAGTTCTTC | CSARQGLGYNEQFF
few | NA | TRBJ1-5 | TRBV7-9 | TGTGCCAGCAGCCGAGGGGTACAGCCCCAGCATTTT | CASSRGVQPQHF
NA | TRBD2 | TRBJ2-3 | TRBV20-1 | TGCAGTGCTAGAGGAGGCGGACTAGCGGGGGCCTTTTCGACAGATACGCAGTATTTT | CSARGGGLAGAFSTDTQYF
few | TRBD1 | TRBJ1-1 | TRBV12-3/TRBV12-4 | TGTGCCACCGCGACAGGGACCACTGAAGCTTTCTTT | CATATGTTEAFF
NA | TRBD1 | TRBJ1-2 | TRBV7-8 | TGTGCCAGCAGCCAGGACAGGGGTGGTGGCTACACCTTC | CASSQDRGGGYTF
NA | NA | TRBJ1-1 | TRBV7-8 | TGTGCCAGCAGCTCTGGTCCAGGGAACAGTGAAGCTTTCTTT | CASSSGPGNSEAFF
NA | TRBD1 | TRBJ1-1 | TRBV5-1 | TGCGCCAGCAGCTTGAGACAGGGGAACACTGAAGCTTTCTTT | CASSLRQGNTEAFF
NA | TRBD1 | TRBJ1-4 | TRBV4-1 | TGCGCCAGCAGCCGGACTAACACAGGGGAGTTGGGTGAAAAACTGTTTTTT | CASSRTNTGELGEKLFF
many | TRBD1 | TRBJ2-1 | TRBV7-8 | TGTGCCAGCAGCTTTAGACTCGGACAGGGGATGTACAATGAGCAGTTCTTC | CASSFRLGQGMYNEQFF
few | TRBD1 | TRBJ2-7 | TRBV12-3/TRBV12-4 | TGTGCCAGCAGTTTAGTGGGGACAGCCTACGAGCAGTACTTC | CASSLVGTAYEQYF
once | NA | TRBJ1-2 | TRBV10-1 | TGCGCCAGCAGTGTGGCAAGAAACTATGGCTACACCTTC | CASSVARNYGYTF
NA | NA | TRBJ1-2 | TRBV7-6 | TGTGCCAGCAGCCCCAGGGATCAGGGGCCATATGGCTACACCTTC | CASSPRDQGPYGYTF
NA | NA | TRBJ1-4 | TRBV2 | TGTGCCAGCACGGCGGGGGCGGAAGCTAATGAAAAACTGTTTTTT | CASTAGAEANEKLFF
few | NA | TRBJ2-1 | TRBV5-1 | TGCGCCAGCAGCATAATACCGGGGGGCACCTACAATGAGCAGTTCTTC | CASSIIPGGTYNEQFF
NA | TRBD2 | TRBJ2-5 | TRBV12-3/TRBV12-4 | TGTGCCAGCAGTTCAACTAGCGGGGGGGCAGAGACCCAGTACTTC | CASSSTSGGAETQYF
NA | NA | TRBJ2-2 | TRBV12-3/TRBV12-4 | TGTGCCAGCAGTTTGGCGGGGGCCTCCGGGCGGGAGCTGTTTTTT | CASSLAGASGRELFF
NA | NA | TRBJ2-2 | TRBV7-6 | TGTGCCAGCAAAGGAAGGGCGGACGGGGAGCTGTTTTTT | CASKGRADGELFF
few | NA | TRBJ1-2 | TRBV4-1 | TGCGCCAGCAGCCAAGCTTTTCGCTACACCTTC | CASSQAFRYTF
NA | TRBD2 | TRBJ2-7 | TRBV7-3 | TGTGCCGCCGTTTGGCTAGCGGGGGAGAACGCGCAGTACTTC | CAAVWLAGENAQYF
NA | NA | TRBJ2-1 | TRBV24-1 | TGTGCCACCAGTGATAGTAGGGTCTCCCACAATGAGCAGTTCTTC | CATSDSRVSHNEQFF
few | TRBD2 | TRBJ2-3 | TRBV4-1 | TGCGCCAGCAGCCAAGACACTAGCGGGGGGATAACAGATACGCAGTATTTT | CASSQDTSGGITDTQYF
many | NA | TRBJ1-5 | TRBV4-1 | TGCGCCAGCAGCCAGGGGACACTGGGGGACCAGCCCCAGCATTTT | CASSQGTLGDQPQHF
NA | NA | TRBJ1-1 | TRBV3-1 | TGTGCCAGCAGCCAGGGACAAATCAACACTGAAGCTTTCTTT | CASSQGQINTEAFF
NA | NA | TRBJ2-1 | TRBV7-9 | TGTGCCAGCAGCTTAGGAGCTTTGAGGGATGAGCAGTTCTTC | CASSLGALRDEQFF
few | NA | TRBJ2-1 | TRBV3-1 | TGTGCCAGCAGCCAAGAGCCAGGGAGCTCCTACAATGAGCAGTTCTTC | CASSQEPGSSYNEQFF
NA | NA | TRBJ2-5 | TRBV9 | TGTGCCAGCAGCGTAGCACTAGCACAAGAGACCCAGTACTTC | CASSVALAQETQYF
NA | NA | TRBJ2-3 | TRBV18 | TGTGCCAGCTCACCGTCTAGCACAGATACGCAGTATTTT | CASSPSSTDTQYF
NA | TRBD2 | TRBJ2-3 | TRBV9 | TGTGCCAGCAGCGTAGAATTGAGCGGGAGCCCCACAGATACGCAGTATTTT | CASSVELSGSPTDTQYF
many | NA | TRBJ2-3 | TRBV2 | TGTGCCAGGGGCTGGGGGGGCCGGACAGATACGCAGTATTTT | CARGWGGRTDTQYF
NA | NA | TRBJ2-1 | TRBV20-1 | TGCAGTGCTAGAGAGAGGAATGAGCAGTTCTTC | CSARERNEQFF
NA | NA | TRBJ1-6 | TRBV6-5 | TGTGCCAGCAGTTACTCGACCAGGGGAGGTTCACCCCTCCACTTT | CASSYSTRGGSPLHF
few | NA | TRBJ1-5 | TRBV20-1 | TGCAGTGCCCGCCACTCCGGGACAACCGTAGGGGCCCAGCATTTT | CSARHSGTTVGAQHF
NA | NA | TRBJ1-2 | TRBV10-2 | TGCGCCAGCAGTACTACCGCCCGGGAAGAGGGCTACACCTTC | CASSTTAREEGYTF
NA | TRBD2 | TRBJ2-1 | TRBV5-1 | TGCGCCAGCAGAGGGGAGGGTGAGCAGTTCTTC | CASRGEGEQFF
NA | TRBD2 | TRBJ2-7 | TRBV12-3/TRBV12-4 | TGTGCCAGCAGTTTGGGCCCGGGACTAGTTAGCGAGCAGTACTTC | CASSLGPGLVSEQYF
NA | NA | TRBJ2-7 | TRBV2 | TGTGCCAGCAGTGTAGGTCTGACAGCTAGCTCCTACGAGCAGTACTTC | CASSVGLTASSYEQYF
NA | NA | TRBJ1-3 | TRBV4-1 | TGCGCCAGCAGCCAAACGGGTGGACGGATTGGAAACACCATATATTTT | CASSQTGGRIGNTIYF
few | TRBD1 | TRBJ2-1 | TRBV11-3 | TGTGCCAGCAGCCGGGACAGGGCTCAATACAATGAGCAGTTCTTC | CASSRDRAQYNEQFF